This record covers a single T cell receptor (beta chain). These data come from a study of blood T cell repertoires in COVID-19. Background on the study: Samples taken during acute and convalescent COVID-19 were collected in the United States, Italy and Spain.

This table comes from immunoSEQ multiplex PCR, and its TCRdb copy is limited to in-frame clones, with some not included. The table lists about 91,000 clones, 88% of them singletons, with approximately 4.8% in the top ten. CDR3 length: 16 residues. V was cut by 6 bases and J by 0 bases, with 14 bases left in between. Germline loops: CDR1 MNHEY, CDR2 SVGEGT. This receptor was taken from an elderly woman with active COVID-19. The rearrangement uses TRBV6-2 or TRBV6-3 and TRBJ2-2, with D possibly being TRBD2 (5 bases). The specimen was peripheral blood. CDR3 region: CASSWLGVANTGELFF. CDR3 DNA sequence: TGTGCCAGCAGCTGGCTCGGGGTCGCGAACACCGGGGAGCTGTTTTTT.